This T cell receptor (beta chain) was identified in a study of cytomegalovirus exposure and HLA in healthy donors. The study, taken as a whole, reports: The productive fraction for most TCR beta V segments was about 87% or about 30% in an earlier analysis. What was likely a sequencing artifact was a cluster of highly shared sequence variants.

Both 60 Vbeta primers and 13 Jbeta primers went into the PCR. Generated by immunoSEQ multiplex PCR, the TCRdb table keeps only in-frame clones and is missing some. Of around 140,000 clones listed, approximately 85% were seen once; the top ten hold just over 8%. The CDR3 covers 15 residues. Trimming removed 6 bases from V and 1 base from J; junction bases left unmatched: 6. Per germline, CDR1 KGHSH and CDR2 LQKENI. About this clone: The antigen is unknown.

Sequences were obtained from PBMCs. The chain joins TRBV18 to TRBJ2-3; 8 nucleotides line up with TRBD2. The clonotype originates from a woman aged 45-65 years in good health and CMV-seropositive. CDR3 amino acids: CASSLLAGRTDTQYF. CDR3 bases: TGTGCCAGCTCTCTCCTAGCGGGCCGCACAGATACGCAGTATTTT.